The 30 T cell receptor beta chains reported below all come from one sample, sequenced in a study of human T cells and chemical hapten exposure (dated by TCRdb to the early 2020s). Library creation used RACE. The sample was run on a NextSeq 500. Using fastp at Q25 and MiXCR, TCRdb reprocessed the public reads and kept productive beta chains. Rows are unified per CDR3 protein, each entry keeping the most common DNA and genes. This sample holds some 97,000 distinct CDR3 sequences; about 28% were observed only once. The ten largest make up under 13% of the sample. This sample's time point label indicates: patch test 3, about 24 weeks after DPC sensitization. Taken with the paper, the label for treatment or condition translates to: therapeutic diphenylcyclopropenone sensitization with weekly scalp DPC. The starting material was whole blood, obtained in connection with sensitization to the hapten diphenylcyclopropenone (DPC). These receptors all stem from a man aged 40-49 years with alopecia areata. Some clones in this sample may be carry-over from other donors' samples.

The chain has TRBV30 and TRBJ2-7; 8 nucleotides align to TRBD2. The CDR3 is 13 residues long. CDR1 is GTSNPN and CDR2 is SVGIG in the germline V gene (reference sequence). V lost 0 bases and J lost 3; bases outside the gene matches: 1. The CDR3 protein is CAWSVSGSYEQYF. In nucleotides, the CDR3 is TGTGCCTGGAGTGTAAGCGGGAGCTACGAGCAGTACTTC. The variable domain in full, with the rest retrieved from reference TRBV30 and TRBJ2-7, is SQTIHQWPATLVQPVGSPLSLECTVEGTSNPNLYWYRQAAGRGLQLLFYSVGIGQISSEVPQNLSASRPQDRQFILSSKKLLLSDSGFYLCAWSVSGSYEQYFGPGTRLTVT.

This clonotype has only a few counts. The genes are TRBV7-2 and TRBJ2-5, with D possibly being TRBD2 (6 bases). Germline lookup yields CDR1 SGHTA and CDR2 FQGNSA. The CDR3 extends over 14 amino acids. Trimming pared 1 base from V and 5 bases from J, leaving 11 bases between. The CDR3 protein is CASSLGTGVETQYF. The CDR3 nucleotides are TGTGCCAGCAGCTTAGGGACGGGGGTTGAGACCCAGTACTTC.

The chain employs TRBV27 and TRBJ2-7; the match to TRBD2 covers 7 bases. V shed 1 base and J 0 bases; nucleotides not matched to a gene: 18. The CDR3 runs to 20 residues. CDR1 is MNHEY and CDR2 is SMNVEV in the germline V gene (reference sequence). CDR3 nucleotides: TGTGCCAGCAGTTTATTATTCGGGGGAGGGGTCATCCAAGGCTCCTACGAGCAGTACTTC. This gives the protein CASSLLFGGGVIQGSYEQYF.

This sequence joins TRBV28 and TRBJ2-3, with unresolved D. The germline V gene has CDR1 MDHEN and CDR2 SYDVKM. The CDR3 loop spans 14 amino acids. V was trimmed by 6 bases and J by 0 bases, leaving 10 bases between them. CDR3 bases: TGTGCCAGCAGAAGGGCCCTTAGCACAGATACGCAGTATTTT. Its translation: CASRRALSTDTQYF.

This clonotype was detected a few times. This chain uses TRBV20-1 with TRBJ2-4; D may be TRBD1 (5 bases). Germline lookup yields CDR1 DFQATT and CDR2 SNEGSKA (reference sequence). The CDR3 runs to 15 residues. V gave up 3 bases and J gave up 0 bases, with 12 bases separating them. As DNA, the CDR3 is TGCAGTGCTAGCGGACATCTCTCAGCCAAAAACATTCAGTACTTC. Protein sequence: CSASGHLSAKNIQYF.

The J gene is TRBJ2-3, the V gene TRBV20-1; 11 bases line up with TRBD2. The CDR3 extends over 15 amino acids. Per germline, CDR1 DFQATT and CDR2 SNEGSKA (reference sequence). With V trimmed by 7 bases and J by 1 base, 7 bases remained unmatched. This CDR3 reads CSGTSGSTGTDTQYF. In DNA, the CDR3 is TGCAGTGGAACTAGCGGGAGCACGGGCACAGATACGCAGTATTTT.

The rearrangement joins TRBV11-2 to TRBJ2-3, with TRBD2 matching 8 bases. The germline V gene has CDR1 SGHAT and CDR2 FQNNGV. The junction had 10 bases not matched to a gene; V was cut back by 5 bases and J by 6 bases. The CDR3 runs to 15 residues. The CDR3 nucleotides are TGTGCCAGCAGCCCCGCCGGGACTAGTTTGGATACGCAGTATTTT. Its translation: CASSPAGTSLDTQYF.

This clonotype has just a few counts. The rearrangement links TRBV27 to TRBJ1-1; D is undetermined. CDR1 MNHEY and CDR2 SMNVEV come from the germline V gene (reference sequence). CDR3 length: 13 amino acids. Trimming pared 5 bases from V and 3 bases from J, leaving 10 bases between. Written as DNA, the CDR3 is TGTGCCAGCAGTGACTGGACCGACACTGAAGCTTTCTTT. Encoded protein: CASSDWTDTEAFF.

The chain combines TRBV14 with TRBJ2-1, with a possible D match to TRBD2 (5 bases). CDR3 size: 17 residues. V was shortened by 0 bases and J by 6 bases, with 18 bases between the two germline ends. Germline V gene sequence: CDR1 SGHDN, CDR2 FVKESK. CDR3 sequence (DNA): TGTGCCAGCAGCCAAGACCTAACGGAGGCCTGGGTCAATGAGCAGTTCTTC. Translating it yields CASSQDLTEAWVNEQFF. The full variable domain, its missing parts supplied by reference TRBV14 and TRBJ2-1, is EAGVTQFPSHSVIEKGQTVTLRCDPISGHDNLYWYRRVMGKEIKFLLHFVKESKQDESGMPNNRFLAERTGGTYSTLKVQPAELEDSGVYFCASSQDLTEAWVNEQFFGPGTRLTVL.

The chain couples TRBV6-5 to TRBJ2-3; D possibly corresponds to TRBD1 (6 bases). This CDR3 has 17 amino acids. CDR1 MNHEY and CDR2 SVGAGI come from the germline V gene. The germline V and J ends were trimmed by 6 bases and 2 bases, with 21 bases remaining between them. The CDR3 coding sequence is TGTGCCAGCAGCCACGGTGCAGGGGCTCTGTCCACAGATACGCAGTATTTT. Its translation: CASSHGAGALSTDTQYF.

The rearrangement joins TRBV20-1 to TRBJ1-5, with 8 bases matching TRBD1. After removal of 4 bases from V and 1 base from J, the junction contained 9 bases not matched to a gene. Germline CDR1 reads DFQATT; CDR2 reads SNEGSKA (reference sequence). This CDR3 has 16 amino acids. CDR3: CSAKLQGVPSNQPQHF. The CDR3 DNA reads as TGCAGTGCTAAGCTACAGGGGGTTCCCAGCAATCAGCCCCAGCATTTT.

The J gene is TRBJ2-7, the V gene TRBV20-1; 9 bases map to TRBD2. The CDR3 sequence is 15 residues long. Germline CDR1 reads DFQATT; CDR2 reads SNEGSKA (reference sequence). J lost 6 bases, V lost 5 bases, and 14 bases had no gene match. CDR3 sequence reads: CSAQDSGRGSSEQYF. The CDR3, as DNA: TGCAGTGCTCAAGATAGCGGGAGAGGTTCTAGCGAGCAGTACTTC.

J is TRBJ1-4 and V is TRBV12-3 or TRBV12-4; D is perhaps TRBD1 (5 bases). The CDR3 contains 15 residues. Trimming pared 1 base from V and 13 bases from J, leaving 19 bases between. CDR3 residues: CASSLGDSGQVGLFF. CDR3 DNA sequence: TGTGCCAGCAGTTTAGGGGACTCCGGCCAGGTGGGACTGTTTTTT.

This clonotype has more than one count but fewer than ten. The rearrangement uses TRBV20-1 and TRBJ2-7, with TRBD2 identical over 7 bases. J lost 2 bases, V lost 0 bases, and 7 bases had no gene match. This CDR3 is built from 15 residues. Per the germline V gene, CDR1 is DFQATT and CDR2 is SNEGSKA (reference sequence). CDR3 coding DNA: TGCAGTGCTAGAGATCTGCGGGGGTTTCCCTACGAGCAGTACTTC. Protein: CSARDLRGFPYEQYF.

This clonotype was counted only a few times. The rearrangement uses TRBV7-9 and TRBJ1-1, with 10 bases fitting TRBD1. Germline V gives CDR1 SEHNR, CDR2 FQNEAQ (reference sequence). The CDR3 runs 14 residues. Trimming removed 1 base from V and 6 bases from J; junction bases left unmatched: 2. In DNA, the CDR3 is TGTGCCAGCAGCTTAGGACAGGGGGCCTCTGAAGCTTTCTTT. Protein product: CASSLGQGASEAFF.

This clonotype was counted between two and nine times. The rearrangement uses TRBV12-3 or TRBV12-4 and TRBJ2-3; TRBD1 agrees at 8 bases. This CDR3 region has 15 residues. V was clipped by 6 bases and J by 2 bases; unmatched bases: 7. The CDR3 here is CASSWTGRHTDTQYF. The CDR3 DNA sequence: TGTGCCAGCAGCTGGACAGGGCGTCACACAGATACGCAGTATTTT.

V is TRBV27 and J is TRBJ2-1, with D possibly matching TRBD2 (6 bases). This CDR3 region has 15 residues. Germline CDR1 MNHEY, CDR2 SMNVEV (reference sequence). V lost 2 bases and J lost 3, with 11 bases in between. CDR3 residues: CASSLMGLDYNEQFF. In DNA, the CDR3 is TGTGCCAGCAGTTTAATGGGACTGGACTACAATGAGCAGTTCTTC.

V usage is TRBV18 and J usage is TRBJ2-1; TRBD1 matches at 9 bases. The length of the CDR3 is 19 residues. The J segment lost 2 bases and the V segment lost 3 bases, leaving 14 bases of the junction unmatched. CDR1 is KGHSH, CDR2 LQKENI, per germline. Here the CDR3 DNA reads TGTGCCAGCTCACCCGCGACTTGGGACAGGGAAGGGACCTACAATGAGCAGTTCTTC. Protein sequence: CASSPATWDREGTYNEQFF.

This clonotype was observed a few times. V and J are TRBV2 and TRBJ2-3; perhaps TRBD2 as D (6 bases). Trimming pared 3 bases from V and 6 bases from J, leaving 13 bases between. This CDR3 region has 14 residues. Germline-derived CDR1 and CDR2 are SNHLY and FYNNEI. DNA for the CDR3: TGTGCCAGCAGTGAGGGACTCCCCTCGGATACGCAGTATTTT. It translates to CASSEGLPSDTQYF.

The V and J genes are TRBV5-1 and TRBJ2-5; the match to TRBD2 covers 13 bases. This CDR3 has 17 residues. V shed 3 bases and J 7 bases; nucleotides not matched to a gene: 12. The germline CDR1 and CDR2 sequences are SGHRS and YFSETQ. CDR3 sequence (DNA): TGCGCCAGCAGCTCCTCTATTGGACTAGCGGGAGTTGCGACCCAGTACTTC. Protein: CASSSSIGLAGVATQYF.

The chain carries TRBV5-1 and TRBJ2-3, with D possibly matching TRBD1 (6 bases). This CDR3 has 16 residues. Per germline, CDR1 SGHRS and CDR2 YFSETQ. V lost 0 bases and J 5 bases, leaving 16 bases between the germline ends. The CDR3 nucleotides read TGCGCCAGCAGCTTGGGGACAGCAGCCCTCTTAGATACGCAGTATTTT. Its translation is CASSLGTAALLDTQYF.

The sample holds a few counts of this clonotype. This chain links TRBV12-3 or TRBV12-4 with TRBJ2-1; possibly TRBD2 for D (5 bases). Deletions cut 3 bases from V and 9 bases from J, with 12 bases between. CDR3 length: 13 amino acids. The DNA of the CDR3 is TGTGCCAGCAGTTTCTCCAGAACTAGTGAGCAGTTCTTC. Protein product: CASSFSRTSEQFF.

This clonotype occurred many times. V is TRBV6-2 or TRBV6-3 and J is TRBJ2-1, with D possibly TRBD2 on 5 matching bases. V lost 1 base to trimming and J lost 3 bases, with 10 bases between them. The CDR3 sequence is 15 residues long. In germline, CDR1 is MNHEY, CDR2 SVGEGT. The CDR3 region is CASSYLSGVYNEQFF. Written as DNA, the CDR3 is TGTGCCAGCAGTTACTTGAGCGGAGTCTACAATGAGCAGTTCTTC.

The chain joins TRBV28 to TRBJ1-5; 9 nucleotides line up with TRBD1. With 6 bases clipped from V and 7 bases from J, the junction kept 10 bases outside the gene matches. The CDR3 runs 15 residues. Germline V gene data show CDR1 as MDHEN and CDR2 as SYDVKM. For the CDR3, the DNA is TGTGCCAGCAGCCAGGGGAGGGACAGGGCCCAGCCCCAGCATTTT. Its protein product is CASSQGRDRAQPQHF. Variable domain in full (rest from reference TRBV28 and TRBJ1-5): DVKVTQSSRYLVKRTGEKVFLECVQDMDHENMFWYRQDPGLGLRLIYFSYDVKMKEKGDIPEGYSVSREKKERFSLILESASTNQTSMYLCASSQGRDRAQPQHFGDGTRLSIL.

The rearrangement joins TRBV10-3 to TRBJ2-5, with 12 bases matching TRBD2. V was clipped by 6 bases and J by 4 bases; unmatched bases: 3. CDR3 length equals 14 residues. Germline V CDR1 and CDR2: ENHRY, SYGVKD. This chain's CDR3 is CAISLAGGRETQYF. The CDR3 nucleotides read TGTGCCATCAGCCTAGCGGGAGGGCGAGAGACCCAGTACTTC.

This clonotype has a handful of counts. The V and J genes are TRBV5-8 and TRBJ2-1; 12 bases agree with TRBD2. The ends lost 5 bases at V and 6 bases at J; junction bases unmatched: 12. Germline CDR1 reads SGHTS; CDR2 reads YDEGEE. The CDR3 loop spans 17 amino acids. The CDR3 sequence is CASRWGKTSGSFNEQFF. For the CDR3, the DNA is TGTGCCAGCAGATGGGGGAAGACTAGCGGGAGTTTCAATGAGCAGTTCTTC. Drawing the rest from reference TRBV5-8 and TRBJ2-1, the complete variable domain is EAGVTQSPTHLIKTRGQQATLRCSPISGHTSVYWYQQALGLGLQFLLWYDEGEERNRGNFPPRFSGRQFPNYSSELNVNALELEDSALYLCASRWGKTSGSFNEQFFGPGTRLTVL.

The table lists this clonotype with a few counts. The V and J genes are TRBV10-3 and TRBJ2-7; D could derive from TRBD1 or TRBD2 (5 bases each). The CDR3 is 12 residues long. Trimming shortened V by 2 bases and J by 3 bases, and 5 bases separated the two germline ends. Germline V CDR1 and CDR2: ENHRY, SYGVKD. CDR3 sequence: CAISEGGYEQYF. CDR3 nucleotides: TGTGCCATCAGTGAGGGGGGCTACGAGCAGTACTTC.

CDR3 bases: TGTGCCAGCAGCCAAGCGTTTCCTAGCGGCCCCTACGAGCAGTACTTC. Protein sequence: CASSQAFPSGPYEQYF. The chain uses TRBV14 and TRBJ2-7; 7 bases align to TRBD2. The germline V gene has CDR1 SGHDN and CDR2 FVKESK. Unmatched junction bases numbered 8, after V lost 1 base and J lost 2 bases. The CDR3 totals 16 residues.

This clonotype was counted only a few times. The CDR3 loop reads CASSYAGSRYGYTF. In DNA, the CDR3 is TGTGCCAGCAGTTACGCAGGCAGCAGATATGGCTACACCTTC. The chain uses TRBV6-5 and TRBJ1-2; no firm D call. The V gene lost 2 bases and the J gene lost 5 bases, with 12 bases spanning the gap. This CDR3 has 14 residues. Per the germline V gene, CDR1 is MNHEY and CDR2 is SVGAGI.

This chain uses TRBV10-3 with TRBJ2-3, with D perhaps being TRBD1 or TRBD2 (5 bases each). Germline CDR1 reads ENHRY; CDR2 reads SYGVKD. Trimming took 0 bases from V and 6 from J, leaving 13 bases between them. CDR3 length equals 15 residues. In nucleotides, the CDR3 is TGTGCCATCAGTGAGTCAGGGACGCGCGCGGATACGCAGTATTTT. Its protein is CAISESGTRADTQYF.